This record concerns one TCR beta chain sequence. TCRdb keeps only in-frame clones here, not all; method: immunoSEQ multiplex PCR. Of hundreds of thousands of clones detected, roughly 77% appear once; the ten largest clones hold around 14%. The sample belongs to a study of shared clonotypes between healthy human individuals. V lost 3 bases to trimming and J lost 2 bases, with 8 bases between them. The CDR3 runs to 14 residues. Looked up from germline, CDR1 is MGHRA and CDR2 is YSYEKL. Material for sequencing was PBMCs. The rearrangement links TRBV4-1 to TRBJ2-1, with a weak D call TRBD2 (5 bases). This TCR was sampled from a woman in her forties in good health. Some clones in this sample may be carry-over from other donors' samples. The CDR3 spells CASSHTAAYNEQFF. The CDR3 DNA sequence: TGCGCCAGCAGCCATACAGCGGCCTACAATGAGCAGTTCTTC.